The clone carrying this T cell receptor beta chain showed up many times. Its antigen is not identified. The trim removed 4 bases at V and 5 bases at J, leaving 10 bases unmatched. The CDR3 length is 16 residues. The germline V gene encodes CDR1 MNHEY and CDR2 SVGEGT. This sample was taken from a study of regulatory T cells in long-lasting Graves disease. Overall study results and limits: Patients with persistent Graves' had lower TCR diversity than newly diagnosed patients. Among the persistent patients, 2,500 to 3,500 public clonotypes were shared, more than the 950 to 1,000 shared among new patients. Results may be inaccurate due to the small sample size.

This sample's time point: newly diagnosed GD, antithyroid drugs for less than 3 months. Generation of the TCR library employed RNA extracted from PBMCs. Arm-PCR with iRepertoire HTBI primers amplified the CDR3 regions for these TCR beta libraries. MiXCR, applied by TCRdb to the multiplex PCR reads, yields one record per CDR3 protein. The sample lists hundreds of thousands of distinct CDR3 sequences; 16% were seen once. These same data were also listed under a study on T cells in Graves' hyperthyroidism and ophthalmopathy. Per that study: Absent ophthalmopathy progression within 18 months defined stable Graves' hyperthyroidism.

The source was peripheral blood mononuclear cells (PBMCs), collected at new diagnosis, from a patient treated with antithyroid drugs. This sequence originates from a woman younger than 45 with Graves disease. V gene TRBV6-2 or TRBV6-3 combines with J gene TRBJ1-1; 10 bases match TRBD1. This CDR3 reads CASSSPGQGRRTEAFF. In DNA, the CDR3 is TGTGCCAGCAGTTCACCGGGACAGGGGCGCAGGACTGAAGCTTTCTTT.